One and the same sample provided the 13 T cell receptor beta chains below, sequenced in a study of shared clonotypes between healthy human individuals. Profiling relied on immunoSEQ multiplex PCR, and the TCRdb table lists in-frame clones only, not all of them. The table records 640,000 or so clones, about two thirds of them present only once. Sequencing was performed on memory CD4+ T cells sorted from blood. Regarding subset: CD45RA-negative fraction. These receptors were collected from a woman in her 30s in good health.

The chain recombines TRBV27 with TRBJ1-1; D gene uncertain. CDR1 and CDR2 (germline): MNHEY, SMNVEV (reference sequence). CDR3 length: 14 amino acids. V lost 7 bases and J 6 bases, leaving 18 bases between the germline ends. The chain's CDR3 is CASNGGLFEAEAFF. CDR3 in DNA: TGTGCCAGCAATGGCGGGCTTTTTGAGGCTGAAGCTTTCTTT.

The V gene is TRBV7-9, the J gene TRBJ2-6, with D perhaps given as TRBD1 or TRBD2 (5 bases each). The V end was cut by 5 bases, the J end by 2 bases, with 19 bases between. The CDR3 has 18 residues. Germline CDR1 reads SEHNR; CDR2 reads FQNEAQ (reference sequence). The CDR3 spells CASSPWTGQATGANVLTF. In DNA form, the CDR3 reads TGTGCCAGCAGCCCCTGGACGGGGCAGGCCACTGGGGCCAACGTCCTGACTTTC.

The V call is TRBV5-1, the J call TRBJ2-7; D might be TRBD1 (5 bases). V shed 4 bases and J shed 5 bases, with 10 bases lying between them. This CDR3 contains 12 residues. From germline, CDR1 is SGHRS and CDR2 YFSETQ. CDR3 nucleotides: TGCGCCAGCAGCCCCAGGGATAACGAGCAGTACTTC. Translating it yields CASSPRDNEQYF.

The V gene is TRBV30, the J gene TRBJ1-1; 7 positions agree with TRBD1. CDR1 is GTSNPN and CDR2 is SVGIG in the germline V gene (reference sequence). The junction had 6 bases not matched to a gene; V was cut back by 5 bases and J by 0 bases. The CDR3 sequence is 14 residues long. The CDR3 nucleotides are TGTGCCTGGGACCAACAGGGGTTGAACACTGAAGCTTTCTTT. The encoded protein is CAWDQQGLNTEAFF. Based on the CDR3 plus reference TRBV30 and TRBJ1-1, the full variable domain is SQTIHQWPATLVQPVGSPLSLECTVEGTSNPNLYWYRQAAGRGLQLLFYSVGIGQISSEVPQNLSASRPQDRQFILSSKKLLLSDSGFYLCAWDQQGLNTEAFFGQGTRLTVV.

In this sample, this clone turned up a few times. The rearrangement uses TRBV6-1 and TRBJ2-7; D not resolved. Germline CDR1 is MNHNS and CDR2 is SASEGT. This CDR3 is 14 amino acids long. V was pared by 6 bases and J by 4 bases, with 16 bases between. The CDR3 protein is CASRWLPGPYEQYF. CDR3 DNA: TGTGCCAGCAGGTGGTTGCCGGGCCCTTACGAGCAGTACTTC.

CDR3 sequence (DNA): TGTGCCAGTACCTCCTGGGGGCAGGGCGGCAATCAGCCCCAGCATTTT. As protein: CASTSWGQGGNQPQHF. V gene TRBV19 combines with J gene TRBJ1-5, with a possible D match to TRBD1 (6 bases). The germline gives CDR1 LNHDA, CDR2 SQIVND (reference sequence). V was clipped by 7 bases and J by 2 bases, with 18 bases between them. The CDR3 totals 16 residues.

The V gene is TRBV14, the J gene TRBJ2-7; TRBD2 matches at 8 bases. The CDR3 is 14 residues long. The germline gives CDR1 SGHDN, CDR2 FVKESK. V dropped 1 base and J dropped 6; count of bases not matched to a gene: 5. As DNA, the CDR3 is TGTGCCAGCAGCCAAGTAGGGCTAGCGGGCGAGCAGTACTTC. This encodes CASSQVGLAGEQYF.

The V call is TRBV4-1, the J call TRBJ2-1; D unresolved. V lost 6 bases and J 14 bases, leaving 14 bases between the germline ends. Germline CDR1 reads MGHRA; CDR2 reads YSYEKL. The CDR3 contains 11 residues. The CDR3 DNA sequence: TGCGCCAGCAGTCGAGACGGATTAGAGTTCTTC. It translates to CASSRDGLEFF.

This clone was counted once. The rearrangement joins TRBV11-3 to TRBJ2-7; D ambiguous. Trimming took 1 base from V and 0 from J, leaving 4 bases between them. The CDR3 spans 13 residues. Per germline, CDR1 SGHNT and CDR2 YENEEA. The CDR3 DNA is TGTGCCAGCAGCTTAGGGAACTCCTACGAGCAGTACTTC. It specifies CASSLGNSYEQYF.

With regard to this clone: Other DNA sequences from this sample encode an identical CDR3 as well. V is TRBV2 and J is TRBJ1-1; the D gene is possibly TRBD1 (6 bases). Germline V gene data show CDR1 as SNHLY and CDR2 as FYNNEI. There are 14 residues in the CDR3. V lost 6 bases and J lost 3, with 14 bases in between. This chain's CDR3 is CASRLQGRDTEAFF. The CDR3 DNA is TGTGCCAGCAGACTACAGGGCAGGGACACTGAAGCTTTCTTT.

The chain employs TRBV6-6 and TRBJ2-7, with D tentatively TRBD2 (6 bases). CDR1 and CDR2 from the germline V gene are MNHNY and SVGAGI (reference sequence). The CDR3 has 12 residues. Between the trimmed V and J ends, which lost 4 bases and 6 bases, there was a span of 10 bases. CDR3 in DNA: TGTGCCAGCAGTTGGGGGGTTGGCGAGCAGTACTTC. Residues: CASSWGVGEQYF.

The chain combines TRBV29-1 with TRBJ2-3; D not resolved. The CDR3 extends over 14 amino acids. Germline assignment: CDR1 SQVTM and CDR2 ANQGSEA. V was cut by 4 bases and J by 2 bases, with 13 bases left in between. The CDR3 DNA sequence: TGCAGCGTTGCGGGTCCCAGGTCCACAGATACGCAGTATTTT. Its translation is CSVAGPRSTDTQYF.

The chain links TRBV5-1 to TRBJ2-7, with D maybe TRBD2 (6 bases). Trimming removed 0 bases from V and 7 bases from J, with 17 bases in between. CDR3 length: 15 residues. The V gene's germline CDR1 is SGHRS and CDR2 YFSETQ. As DNA, the CDR3 is TGCGCCAGCAGCTTGGCCGAACGGGAGCAGTCAGAGCAGTACTTC. It codes for CASSLAEREQSEQYF.